This TCR beta chain originates from a study of T cells expressing NK-cell markers. General study results and limits: In a group of 5 or 6 donors, dominant NKG2C+ clonotypes represented roughly 1.0-7.5% of CD8+ T cells.

About this clonotype: Its antigen is not identified.

The germline gives CDR1 MNHEY, CDR2 SVGAGI. This CDR3 has 17 amino acids. TCRdb reanalyzed the 5' RACE reads and collapses them to one entry per CDR3 protein, without DNA. The sample's table shows about 550,000 distinct CDR3 sequences. The rearrangement links TRBV6-5 to TRBJ1-3. This clonotype originated in a man younger than 35 in good health. Sequenced material: blood T cells: a sorted CD56 or NKG2C T cell subset, CD4+ or CD8+ T cells, or bulk PBMC T cells (not recorded which). The CDR3 here is CASSYARGGPTGNTIYF.